This T cell receptor beta chain is drawn from a study of blood T cell repertoires in COVID-19. The CDR3 covers 16 residues. CDR1 and CDR2 from the germline V gene are SGDLS and YYNGEE. With 3 bases removed from V and 0 bases from J, the gap between germline ends came to 15 bases. This clone was detected only a few times. Participants' own reports of clinical history determined their cohort assignment. Original analysis: Reference gene primer amplification yielded estimated nucleated cell counts. TCRdb's copy holds only in-frame clones and misses some; the assay was immunoSEQ multiplex PCR. That table furnishes V, J and clone size, whereas the DNA furnished D and trimming. The repertoire holds under 200,000 clones, with around 83% as singletons.

This rearrangement joins TRBV9 to TRBJ1-2; the D gene is possibly TRBD1 (6 bases). The sequenced sample was PBMCs or T cells enriched from blood (not recorded which). The source of this sequence is a woman aged 45-60 years in a cohort exposed to, infected with or recovered from COVID-19 (not recorded which). CDR3 in DNA: TGTGCCAGCAGCGAACGTCTAGGACAGCCTAACTATGGCTACACCTTC. It codes for CASSERLGQPNYGYTF.